This TCR beta chain originates from a study of blood T cells in healthy people across ages. This clonotype has a count of ten or more. Antigen specificity is unknown. Then a second PCR, running about 6 to 11 cycles, was carried out with a sample-barcoded 5' primer and a J-beta primer mix. Each CDR3 protein gets one entry after TCRdb re-called the 5' RACE reads with MiXCR. Of approximately 1,700,000 distinct CDR3 sequences in the sample, around 42% are singletons; the top ten hold under 30%. Study-level points and caveats: Diversity of TCR beta correlated strongly with naive T cell percentage.

The sample comprised blood. The clonotype comes from a human donor in good health.

CDR3 DNA sequence: TGCAGCGGGGGACAGGGGACCGACGGCTACACCTTC. Translating gives CSGGQGTDGYTF. The gene calls are TRBV29-1 and TRBJ1-2; 10 bases agree with TRBD1. Germline CDR1 and CDR2: SQVTM and ANQGSEA. After removal of 7 bases from V and 8 bases from J, the junction contained 7 bases not matched to a gene. CDR3 length: 12 amino acids.